This is a list of T cell receptor beta chains from one sample in a study of T cell changes during pregnancy in multiple sclerosis. Data came from immunoSEQ multiplex PCR; TCRdb stores just in-frame clones and leaves some out. This sample has almost 35,000 clones, with about 90% found just once. Sequenced material: CD8+ T cells from peripheral blood mononuclear cells, taken after pregnancy. The receptors stem from a female donor with multiple sclerosis, enrolled in a pregnancy study. The CDR3 runs from the conserved cysteine through the conserved F or W. Fields, in order: V gene, clone size, J gene, D gene, CDR3 protein, CDR3 DNA. The D gene is left open where the match is weak. Only some rows state a clone size, as once, few, many or a class for expanded clones.

V: TRBV23-1
size: NA
J: TRBJ1-2
D: TRBD1
CDR3: CASGNRGRIYGYTF
DNA: TGCGCCAGCGGAAACAGGGGGCGCATCTATGGCTACACCTTC

V: TRBV9
size: NA
J: TRBJ1-2
D: NA
CDR3: CASSVALTDYGYTF
DNA: TGTGCCAGCAGCGTAGCTCTAACGGACTATGGCTACACCTTC

V: TRBV9
size: NA
J: TRBJ2-2
D: NA
CDR3: CASSVTGTNTGELFF
DNA: TGTGCCAGCAGCGTCACAGGTACCAACACCGGGGAGCTGTTTTTT

V: TRBV6-6
size: NA
J: TRBJ2-7
D: NA
CDR3: CASSYTTEEQYF
DNA: TGTGCCAGCAGTTACACAACAGAGGAGCAGTACTTC

V: TRBV30
size: once
J: TRBJ2-1
D: TRBD2
CDR3: CARTGLATYNEQFF
DNA: TGTGCCCGAACGGGACTAGCCACCTACAATGAGCAGTTCTTC

V: TRBV5-6
size: NA
J: TRBJ1-6
D: NA
CDR3: CASSQQPGFNNSPLHF
DNA: TGCGCCAGCAGCCAACAACCGGGATTCAATAATTCACCCCTCCACTTT

V: TRBV13
size: NA
J: TRBJ2-5
D: TRBD2
CDR3: CASSLGVAGGRETQYF
DNA: TGTGCCAGCAGCTTGGGGGTAGCGGGGGGCCGGGAGACCCAGTACTTC

V: TRBV5-5
size: NA
J: TRBJ2-7
D: NA
CDR3: CASSSTFYEQYF
DNA: TGTGCCAGCAGCTCGACATTCTACGAGCAGTACTTC

V: TRBV9
size: NA
J: TRBJ2-2
D: TRBD1
CDR3: CASTGTGYTGELFF
DNA: TGTGCCAGCACCGGGACAGGGTACACCGGGGAGCTGTTTTTT

V: TRBV9
size: once
J: TRBJ1-2
D: NA
CDR3: CASSSSGGGYGYTF
DNA: TGTGCCAGCAGCAGCAGCGGGGGTGGCTATGGCTACACCTTC

V: TRBV7-6
size: NA
J: TRBJ2-2
D: NA
CDR3: CASTPFSGELFF
DNA: TGTGCCAGCACCCCTTTTTCCGGGGAGCTGTTTTTT

V: TRBV9
size: NA
J: TRBJ1-2
D: NA
CDR3: CASSGRSQGPNYGYTF
DNA: TGTGCCAGCAGCGGACGTTCACAGGGTCCTAACTATGGCTACACCTTC

V: TRBV25-1
size: NA
J: TRBJ1-1
D: NA
CDR3: CASSEPGEATEAFF
DNA: TGTGCCAGCAGTGAACCGGGGGAGGCCACTGAAGCTTTCTTT

V: TRBV6-6
size: NA
J: TRBJ1-3
D: NA
CDR3: CAASGISGNTIYF
DNA: TGTGCCGCGTCAGGGATCTCTGGAAACACCATATATTTT

V: TRBV7-2
size: NA
J: TRBJ2-5
D: NA
CDR3: CASSLGGGPQETQYF
DNA: TGTGCCAGCAGCTTAGGTGGCGGGCCGCAAGAGACCCAGTACTTC

V: TRBV5-8
size: NA
J: TRBJ2-7
D: TRBD1
CDR3: CASSGSTGGRSYEQYF
DNA: TGTGCCAGCAGCGGATCCACAGGGGGAAGATCCTACGAGCAGTACTTC

V: TRBV25-1
size: NA
J: TRBJ2-3
D: NA
CDR3: CASRPGGGSTDTQYF
DNA: TGTGCCAGCAGGCCGGGGGGCGGGAGCACAGATACGCAGTATTTT

V: TRBV7-2
size: NA
J: TRBJ2-5
D: NA
CDR3: CASSPTGFQETQYF
DNA: TGTGCCAGCAGCCCAACAGGATTCCAAGAGACCCAGTACTTC

V: TRBV4-3
size: many
J: TRBJ2-1
D: TRBD2
CDR3: CASSLTSGEYNEQFF
DNA: TGCGCCAGCAGCCTTACTAGCGGGGAGTACAATGAGCAGTTCTTC

V: TRBV5-8
size: NA
J: TRBJ2-2
D: TRBD1
CDR3: CASSLPGQGNTGELFF
DNA: TGTGCCAGCAGCTTACCGGGACAGGGAAACACCGGGGAGCTGTTTTTT

V: TRBV12-5
size: NA
J: TRBJ2-7
D: NA
CDR3: CASGFALEGGALYEQYF
DNA: TGTGCTAGTGGCTTTGCCCTCGAGGGGGGGGCCCTCTACGAGCAGTACTTC

V: TRBV18
size: few
J: TRBJ1-1
D: TRBD1
CDR3: CASSPEGQGNTEAFF
DNA: TGTGCCAGCTCACCAGAGGGACAGGGGAACACTGAAGCTTTCTTT

V: TRBV27
size: NA
J: TRBJ1-5
D: NA
CDR3: CASSLWSRDPNQHF
DNA: TGTGCCAGCAGTTTATGGTCAAGAGATCCCAATCAGCATTTT

V: TRBV19
size: NA
J: TRBJ1-1
D: TRBD1
CDR3: CASSISGTGIFEAFF
DNA: TGTGCCAGTAGTATCTCCGGGACAGGTATCTTTGAAGCTTTCTTT

V: TRBV6-5
size: NA
J: TRBJ2-1
D: TRBD2
CDR3: CASRSGGSFDEQFF
DNA: TGTGCCAGCAGGAGCGGGGGTAGCTTTGATGAGCAGTTCTTC

V: TRBV25-1
size: NA
J: TRBJ2-7
D: NA
CDR3: CASSDGGLSYEQYF
DNA: TGTGCCAGCAGTGACGGGGGACTTTCCTACGAGCAGTACTTC

V: TRBV7-7
size: NA
J: TRBJ2-5
D: TRBD2
CDR3: CASSLAPGGRYETQYF
DNA: TGTGCTAGCAGCTTAGCTCCGGGGGGGCGGTATGAGACCCAGTACTTC

V: TRBV7-2
size: NA
J: TRBJ2-3
D: NA
CDR3: CASSLPTGTATDTQYF
DNA: TGTGCCAGCAGCTTACCAACCGGGACTGCCACAGATACGCAGTATTTT

V: TRBV11-2
size: NA
J: TRBJ1-3
D: NA
CDR3: CASTGGGRKGNTIYF
DNA: TGTGCCAGCACCGGGGGGGGTCGCAAGGGAAACACCATATATTTT

V: TRBV5-8
size: NA
J: TRBJ2-5
D: TRBD1
CDR3: CASSSFVTGEETQYF
DNA: TGTGCCAGCAGCTCGTTTGTGACAGGGGAGGAGACCCAGTACTTC

V: TRBV7-9
size: NA
J: TRBJ1-3
D: NA
CDR3: CASSLAQDSYSGNTIYF
DNA: TGTGCCAGCAGCTTAGCCCAGGACAGTTACTCTGGAAACACCATATATTTT

V: TRBV4-3
size: NA
J: TRBJ1-1
D: NA
CDR3: CASSKDRGTEAFF
DNA: TGCGCCAGCAGTAAGGACCGGGGAACTGAAGCTTTCTTT

V: TRBV7-6
size: NA
J: TRBJ2-1
D: TRBD2
CDR3: CASSLMAILAGGSTDANNEQFF
DNA: TGTGCCAGCAGTTTAATGGCTATATTAGCGGGGGGCTCAACCGACGCTAACAATGAGCAGTTCTTC

V: TRBV4-3
size: NA
J: TRBJ2-3
D: NA
CDR3: CASSQDRGSGADTQYF
DNA: TGCGCCAGCAGCCAAGATCGGGGATCGGGGGCAGATACGCAGTATTTT

V: TRBV10-3
size: once
J: TRBJ1-1
D: NA
CDR3: CAISEGEGYTEAFF
DNA: TGTGCCATCAGTGAGGGGGAGGGCTACACTGAAGCTTTCTTT

V: TRBV7-2
size: NA
J: TRBJ1-1
D: TRBD1
CDR3: CASSSQGTGGTEAFF
DNA: TGTGCCAGCAGCTCCCAAGGGACAGGGGGCACTGAAGCTTTCTTT

V: TRBV19
size: NA
J: TRBJ2-2
D: NA
CDR3: CASSIRVNTGELFF
DNA: TGTGCCAGTAGTATAAGAGTGAACACCGGGGAGCTGTTTTTT

V: TRBV11-2
size: NA
J: TRBJ1-2
D: TRBD1
CDR3: CASSLGQGGYTF
DNA: TGTGCCAGCAGCTTAGGACAGGGGGGCTACACCTTC

V: TRBV9
size: NA
J: TRBJ2-2
D: NA
CDR3: CASSPTGSNTGELFF
DNA: TGTGCCAGCAGCCCAACAGGGTCAAACACCGGGGAGCTGTTTTTT

V: TRBV7-8
size: once
J: TRBJ2-3
D: NA
CDR3: CASSFTPAATDTQYF
DNA: TGTGCCAGCAGTTTCACCCCCGCGGCCACAGATACGCAGTATTTT

V: TRBV30
size: NA
J: TRBJ2-1
D: TRBD2
CDR3: CAWSDSRQGGHNEQFF
DNA: TGTGCCTGGAGTGATTCGAGGCAGGGAGGGCACAATGAGCAGTTCTTC

V: TRBV6-6
size: NA
J: TRBJ1-1
D: NA
CDR3: CASSYSGFLNTEAFF
DNA: TGTGCCAGCAGTTACTCCGGTTTCCTGAACACTGAAGCTTTCTTT

V: TRBV29-1
size: NA
J: TRBJ2-5
D: NA
CDR3: CSVVWWGEGWTEETQYF
DNA: TGCAGCGTTGTATGGTGGGGGGAAGGATGGACGGAAGAGACCCAGTACTTC

V: TRBV6-1
size: NA
J: TRBJ1-3
D: NA
CDR3: CATTRDSSSGNTIYF
DNA: TGTGCCACCACCCGGGACTCGAGCTCTGGAAACACCATATATTTT

V: TRBV27
size: NA
J: TRBJ2-7
D: TRBD2
CDR3: CASSPGRYEQYF
DNA: TGTGCCAGCAGTCCCGGGAGGTACGAGCAGTACTTC

V: TRBV9
size: NA
J: TRBJ1-4
D: TRBD1
CDR3: CASSTGGNEKLFF
DNA: TGTGCCAGCAGCACAGGGGGGAATGAAAAACTGTTTTTT

V: TRBV5-6
size: once
J: TRBJ1-1
D: NA
CDR3: CASSLAGQRNTEAFF
DNA: TGTGCCAGCAGCCTAGCCGGACAGAGGAACACTGAAGCTTTCTTT

V: TRBV27
size: NA
J: TRBJ2-3
D: NA
CDR3: CASSLGPSTDTQYF
DNA: TGTGCCAGCAGTTTAGGGCCTAGCACAGATACGCAGTATTTT

V: TRBV7-2
size: NA
J: TRBJ2-1
D: NA
CDR3: CASRPTISGYNEQFF
DNA: TGTGCCAGCAGGCCGACTATTAGCGGATACAATGAGCAGTTCTTC

V: TRBV6-5
size: NA
J: TRBJ1-6
D: NA
CDR3: CASRSADSYSPLHF
DNA: TGTGCCAGCAGATCCGCGGATTCCTATTCACCCCTCCACTTT

V: TRBV4-3
size: NA
J: TRBJ2-5
D: NA
CDR3: CASSQDAGIGETQYF
DNA: TGCGCCAGCAGCCAAGATGCGGGAATCGGGGAGACCCAGTACTTC